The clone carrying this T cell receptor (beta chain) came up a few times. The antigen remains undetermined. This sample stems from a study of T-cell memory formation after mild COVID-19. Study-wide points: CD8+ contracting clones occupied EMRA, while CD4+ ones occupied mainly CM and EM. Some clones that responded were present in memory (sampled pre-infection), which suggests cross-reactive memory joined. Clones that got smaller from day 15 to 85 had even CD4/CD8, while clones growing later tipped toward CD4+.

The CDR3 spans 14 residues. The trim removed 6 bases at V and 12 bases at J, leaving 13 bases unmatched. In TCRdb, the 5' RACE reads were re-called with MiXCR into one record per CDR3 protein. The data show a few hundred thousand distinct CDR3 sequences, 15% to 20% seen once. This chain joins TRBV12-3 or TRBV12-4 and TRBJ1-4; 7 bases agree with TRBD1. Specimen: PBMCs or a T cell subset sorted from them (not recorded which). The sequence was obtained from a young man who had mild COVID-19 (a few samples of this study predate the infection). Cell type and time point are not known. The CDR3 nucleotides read TGTGCCAGCAGCCGGGGACAGTCCCTTGGGGAACTGTTTTTT. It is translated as CASSRGQSLGELFF.